The sequence of this T cell receptor beta chain was determined in a study of cytomegalovirus exposure and HLA in healthy donors. Trimming cost V 4 bases and J 5 bases; bases outside gene matches: 5. This CDR3 has 14 residues. Germline V gene data show CDR1 as MGHRA and CDR2 as YSYEKL. At collection, donors were nominally healthy, but unrecorded immune exposures were probable. Regarding the study as a whole: CMV serostatus stood as the only immune exposure information on hand. The productive fraction for most TCR beta V segments was about 87% or about 30% in an earlier analysis.

Remarks on this clone: Its antigen is as yet unknown.

This PCR relied on a set of 60 Vbeta primers and 13 Jbeta primers. TCRdb's copy holds only in-frame clones and misses some; the assay was immunoSEQ multiplex PCR. The sample holds approximately 220,000 clones, roughly 80% seen once. V gene TRBV4-1 combines with J gene TRBJ1-1, with 9 nucleotides matching TRBD1. The sample consisted of PBMCs. The receptor was isolated from a girl aged 2 to 9 in good health and CMV-seronegative. This CDR3 is CASSRGTGRTEAFF. CDR3 nucleotide sequence: TGCGCCAGCAGCCGCGGGACAGGGCGAACTGAAGCTTTCTTT.